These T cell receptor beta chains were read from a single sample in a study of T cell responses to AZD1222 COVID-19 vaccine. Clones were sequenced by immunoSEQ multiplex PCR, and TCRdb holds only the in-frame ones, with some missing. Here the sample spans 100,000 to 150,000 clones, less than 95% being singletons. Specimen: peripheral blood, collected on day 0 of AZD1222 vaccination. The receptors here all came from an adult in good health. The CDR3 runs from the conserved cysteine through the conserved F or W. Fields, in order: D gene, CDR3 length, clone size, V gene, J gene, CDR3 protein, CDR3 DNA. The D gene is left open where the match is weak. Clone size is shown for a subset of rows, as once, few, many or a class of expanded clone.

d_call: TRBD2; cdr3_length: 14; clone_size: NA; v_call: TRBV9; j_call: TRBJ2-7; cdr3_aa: CASSVGGGTYEQYF; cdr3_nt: TGTGCCAGCAGCGTAGGCGGGGGGACCTACGAGCAGTACTTC
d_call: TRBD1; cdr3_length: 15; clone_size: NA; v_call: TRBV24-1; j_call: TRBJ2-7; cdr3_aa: CATSDSGRGFYEQYF; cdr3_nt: TGTGCCACCAGTGATTCCGGCAGGGGGTTTTACGAGCAGTACTTC
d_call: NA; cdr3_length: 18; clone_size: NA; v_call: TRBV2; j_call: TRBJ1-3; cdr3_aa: CASTRGAAPSSSGNTIYF; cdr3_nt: TGTGCCAGCACCAGAGGGGCAGCCCCATCTTCCTCTGGAAACACCATATATTTT
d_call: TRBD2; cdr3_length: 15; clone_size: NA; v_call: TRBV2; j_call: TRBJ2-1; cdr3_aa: CASSEMAGGHNEQFF; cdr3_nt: TGTGCCAGCAGTGAAATGGCGGGGGGGCACAATGAGCAGTTCTTC
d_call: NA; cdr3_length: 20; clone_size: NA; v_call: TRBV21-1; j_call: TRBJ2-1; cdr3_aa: CASSKRECGTSAGEDNEQFF; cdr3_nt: TGTGCCAGCAGCAAACGGGAATGTGGGACGTCAGCTGGCGAGGACAATGAGCAGTTCTTC
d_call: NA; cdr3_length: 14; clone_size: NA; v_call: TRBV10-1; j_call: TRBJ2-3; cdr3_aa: CASSPGPRADTQYF; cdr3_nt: TGCGCCAGCAGCCCGGGACCCCGGGCAGATACGCAGTATTTT
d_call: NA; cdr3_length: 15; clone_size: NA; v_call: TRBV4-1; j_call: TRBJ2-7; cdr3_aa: CASSQDAGGVTEQYF; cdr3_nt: TGCGCCAGCAGCCAAGATGCAGGGGGGGTCACCGAGCAGTACTTC
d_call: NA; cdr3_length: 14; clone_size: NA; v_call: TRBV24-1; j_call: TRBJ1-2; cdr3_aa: CATSDPGGDYGYTF; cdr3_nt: TGTGCCACCAGTGACCCCGGTGGGGACTATGGCTACACCTTC
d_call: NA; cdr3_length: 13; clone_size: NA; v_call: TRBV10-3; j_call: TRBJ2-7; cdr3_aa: CAISESWNSEQYF; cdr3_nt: TGTGCCATCAGTGAGTCTTGGAACTCCGAGCAGTACTTC
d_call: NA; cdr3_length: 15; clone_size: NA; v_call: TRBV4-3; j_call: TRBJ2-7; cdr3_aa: CASSQDRDSYYEQYF; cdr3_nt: TGCGCCAGCAGCCAAGACCGGGACTCCTACTACGAGCAGTACTTC
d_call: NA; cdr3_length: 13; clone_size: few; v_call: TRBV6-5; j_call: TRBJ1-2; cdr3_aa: CASSDRYAGGYTF; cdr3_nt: TGTGCCAGCAGCGACAGGTACGCCGGTGGCTACACCTTC
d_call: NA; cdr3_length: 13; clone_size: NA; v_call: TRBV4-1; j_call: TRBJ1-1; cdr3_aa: CASSPPTALRAFF; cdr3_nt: TGCGCCAGCAGCCCACCCACCGCGTTACGGGCTTTCTTT
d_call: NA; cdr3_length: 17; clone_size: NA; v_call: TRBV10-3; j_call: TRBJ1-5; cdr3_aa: CAISESKAGMWNQPQHF; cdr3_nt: TGTGCCATCAGTGAGTCTAAGGCAGGGATGTGGAATCAGCCCCAGCATTTT